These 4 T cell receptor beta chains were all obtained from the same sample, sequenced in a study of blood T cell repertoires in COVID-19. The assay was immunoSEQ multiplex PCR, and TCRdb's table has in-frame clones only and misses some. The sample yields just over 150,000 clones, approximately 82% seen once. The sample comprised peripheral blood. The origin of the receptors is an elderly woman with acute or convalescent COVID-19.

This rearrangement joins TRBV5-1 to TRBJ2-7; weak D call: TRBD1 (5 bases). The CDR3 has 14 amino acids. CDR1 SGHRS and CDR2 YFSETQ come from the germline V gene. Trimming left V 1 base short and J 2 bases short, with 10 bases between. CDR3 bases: TGCGCCAGCAGCTTGTCTGCAGGGACCTACGAGCAGTACTTC. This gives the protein CASSLSAGTYEQYF.

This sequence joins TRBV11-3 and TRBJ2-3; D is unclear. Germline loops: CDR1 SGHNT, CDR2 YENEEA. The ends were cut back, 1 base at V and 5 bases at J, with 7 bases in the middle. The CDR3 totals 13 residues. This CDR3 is CASSLAFIDTQYF. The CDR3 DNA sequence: TGTGCCAGCAGCTTAGCGTTTATAGATACGCAGTATTTT.

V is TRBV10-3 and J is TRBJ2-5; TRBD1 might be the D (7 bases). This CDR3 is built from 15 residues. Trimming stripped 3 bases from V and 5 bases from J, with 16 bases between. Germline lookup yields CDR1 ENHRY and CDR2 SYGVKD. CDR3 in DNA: TGTGCCATCAGTGAACATTCGACAGGGAGGGAGACCCAGTACTTC. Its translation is CAISEHSTGRETQYF.

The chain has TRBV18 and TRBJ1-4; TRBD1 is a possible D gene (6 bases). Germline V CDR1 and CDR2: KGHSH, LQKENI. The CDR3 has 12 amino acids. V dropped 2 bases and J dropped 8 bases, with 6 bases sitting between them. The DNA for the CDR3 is TGTGCCAGCTCACCAGGGACAGAAAAACTGTTTTTT. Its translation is CASSPGTEKLFF.